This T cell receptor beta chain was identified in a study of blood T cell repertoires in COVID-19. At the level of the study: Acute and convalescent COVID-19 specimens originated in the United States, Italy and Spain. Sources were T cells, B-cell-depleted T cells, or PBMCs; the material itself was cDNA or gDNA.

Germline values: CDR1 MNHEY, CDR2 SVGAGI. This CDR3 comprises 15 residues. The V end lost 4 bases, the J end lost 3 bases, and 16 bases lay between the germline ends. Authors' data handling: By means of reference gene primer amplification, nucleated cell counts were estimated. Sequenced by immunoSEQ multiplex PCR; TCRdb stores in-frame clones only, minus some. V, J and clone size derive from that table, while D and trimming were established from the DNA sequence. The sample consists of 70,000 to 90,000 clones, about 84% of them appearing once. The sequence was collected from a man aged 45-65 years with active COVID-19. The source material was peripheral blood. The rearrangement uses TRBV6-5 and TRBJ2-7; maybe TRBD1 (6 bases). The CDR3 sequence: CASSLRGIGDYEQYF. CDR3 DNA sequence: TGTGCCAGCAGTTTGAGGGGGATAGGCGACTACGAGCAGTACTTC.